This T cell receptor (beta chain) was sequenced in a study of blood T cell repertoires in COVID-19. Sequencing was performed with immunoSEQ multiplex PCR; in TCRdb, only in-frame clones are kept and a portion is missing. Among fewer than 45,000 clones listed, about two thirds were seen once. Trimming shortened V by 5 bases and J by 5 bases, and 19 bases separated the two germline ends. The germline V gene encodes CDR1 MNHEY and CDR2 SMNVEV (reference sequence). CDR3 size: 15 residues. Enrolment of Seattle patients took place during active infection, and they were followed longitudinally. This receptor was identified in a man aged 70-80 years with COVID-19, enrolled during active disease. This chain joins TRBV27 and TRBJ2-7; a weak D match, TRBD1 (6 bases). The sequenced sample consisted of peripheral blood. The CDR3 protein is CASSNTWSGAHEQYF. In DNA form, the CDR3 reads TGTGCCAGCAGTAATACCTGGTCAGGGGCGCACGAGCAGTACTTC.